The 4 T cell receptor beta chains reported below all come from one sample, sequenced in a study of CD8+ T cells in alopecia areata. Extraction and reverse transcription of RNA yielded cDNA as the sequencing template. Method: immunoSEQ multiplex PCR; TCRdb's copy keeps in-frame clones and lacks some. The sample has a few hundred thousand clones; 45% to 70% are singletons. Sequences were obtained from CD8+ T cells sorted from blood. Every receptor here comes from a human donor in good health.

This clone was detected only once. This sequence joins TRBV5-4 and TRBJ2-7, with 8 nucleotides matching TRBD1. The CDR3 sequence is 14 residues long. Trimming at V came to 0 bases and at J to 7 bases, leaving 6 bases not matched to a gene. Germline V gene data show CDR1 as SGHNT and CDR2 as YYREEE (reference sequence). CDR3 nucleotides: TGTGCCAGCAGCTTGGACAGGGGGTTTCGGGAGCAGTACTTC. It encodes CASSLDRGFREQYF.

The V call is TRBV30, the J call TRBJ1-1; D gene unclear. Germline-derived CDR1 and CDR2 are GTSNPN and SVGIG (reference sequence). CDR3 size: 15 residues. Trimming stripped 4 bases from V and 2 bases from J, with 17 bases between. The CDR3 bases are TGTGCCTGGACGATTAGTCGACTCATCAACACTGAAGCTTTCTTT. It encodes CAWTISRLINTEAFF.

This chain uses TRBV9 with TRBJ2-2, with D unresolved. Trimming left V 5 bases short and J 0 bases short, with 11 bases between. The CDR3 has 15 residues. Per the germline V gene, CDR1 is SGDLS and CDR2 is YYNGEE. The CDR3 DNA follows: TGTGCCAGCAGTGACGACATAACGAACACCGGGGAGCTGTTTTTT. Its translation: CASSDDITNTGELFF. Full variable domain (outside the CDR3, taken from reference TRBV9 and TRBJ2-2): DSGVTQTPKHLITATGQRVTLRCSPRSGDLSVYWYQQSLDQGLQFLIQYYNGEERAKGNILERFSAQQFPDLHSELNLSSLELGDSALYFCASSDDITNTGELFFGEGSRLTVL.

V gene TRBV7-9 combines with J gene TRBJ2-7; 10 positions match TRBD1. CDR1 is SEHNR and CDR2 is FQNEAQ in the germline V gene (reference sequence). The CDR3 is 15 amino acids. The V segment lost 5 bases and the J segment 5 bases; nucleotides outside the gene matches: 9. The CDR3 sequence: CASSPDRTGGDEQYF. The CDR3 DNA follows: TGTGCCAGCAGCCCAGACCGGACAGGGGGGGACGAGCAGTACTTC.